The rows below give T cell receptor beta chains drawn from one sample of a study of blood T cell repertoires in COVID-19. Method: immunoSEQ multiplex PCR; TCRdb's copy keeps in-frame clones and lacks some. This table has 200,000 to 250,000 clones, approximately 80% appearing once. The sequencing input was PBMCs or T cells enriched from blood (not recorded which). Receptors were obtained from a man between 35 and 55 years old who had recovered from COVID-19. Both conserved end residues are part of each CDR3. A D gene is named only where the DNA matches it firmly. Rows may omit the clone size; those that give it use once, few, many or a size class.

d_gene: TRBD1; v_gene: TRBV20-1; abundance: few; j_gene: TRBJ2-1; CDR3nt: TGCAGTGCCAGTCCGGGACAGGGGGTAAATGAGCAGTTCTTC; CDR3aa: CSASPGQGVNEQFF
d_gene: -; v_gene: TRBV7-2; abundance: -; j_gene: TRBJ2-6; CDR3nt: TGTGCCAGCAGCGCCGACAGTTCTGGGGCCAACGTCCTGACTTTC; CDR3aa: CASSADSSGANVLTF
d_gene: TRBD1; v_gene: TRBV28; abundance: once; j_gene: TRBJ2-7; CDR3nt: TGTGCCAGCAGTGGGATATCCGGGACAGGGGCGGACGAGCAGTACTTC; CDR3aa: CASSGISGTGADEQYF
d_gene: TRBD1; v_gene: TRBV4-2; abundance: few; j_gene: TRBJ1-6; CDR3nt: TGTGCCAGCAGCATGAACAGGGGCGGTTCACCCCTCCACTTT; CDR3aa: CASSMNRGGSPLHF
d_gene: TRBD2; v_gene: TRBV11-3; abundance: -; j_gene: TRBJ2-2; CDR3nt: TGTGCCAGCAGCTTGGGGACTAGCGGGGCGAACACCGGGGAGCTGTTTTTT; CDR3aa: CASSLGTSGANTGELFF
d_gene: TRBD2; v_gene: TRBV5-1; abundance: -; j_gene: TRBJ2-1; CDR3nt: TGCGCCAGCAGCTCTGGGGGGAGGGCGGAGTACAATGAGCAGTTCTTC; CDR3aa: CASSSGGRAEYNEQFF
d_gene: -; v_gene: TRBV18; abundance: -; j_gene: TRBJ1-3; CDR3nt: TGTGCCAGCTCACCACCCACAGGATCCATCTCTGGAAACACCATATATTTT; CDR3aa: CASSPPTGSISGNTIYF
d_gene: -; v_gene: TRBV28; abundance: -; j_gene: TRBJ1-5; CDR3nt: TGTGCCAGCAGTTTACCGGGTCAGCCCCAGCATTTT; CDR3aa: CASSLPGQPQHF
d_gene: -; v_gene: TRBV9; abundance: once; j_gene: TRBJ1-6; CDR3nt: TGTGCCAGCAGCGTAGGCGACAGCTATAATTCACCCCTCCACTTT; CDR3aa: CASSVGDSYNSPLHF
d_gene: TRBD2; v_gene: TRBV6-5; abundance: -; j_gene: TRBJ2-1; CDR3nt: TGTGCCAGCAGTCGGGGACTAGGCGGGGATGAGCAGTTCTTC; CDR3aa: CASSRGLGGDEQFF
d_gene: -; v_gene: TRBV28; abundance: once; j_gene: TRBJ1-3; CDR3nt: TGTGCCAGCAGTTTAAATCTGTTAGTTTCTGGAAACACCATATATTTT; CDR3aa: CASSLNLLVSGNTIYF
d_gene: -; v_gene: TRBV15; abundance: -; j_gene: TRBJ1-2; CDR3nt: TGTGCCACCAGGGCAGGTGGCTATGGCTACACCTTC; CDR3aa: CATRAGGYGYTF
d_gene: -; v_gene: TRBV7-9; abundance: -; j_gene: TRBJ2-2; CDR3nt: TGTGCCAGCAGTCCCCCGAGGGTTAACACCGGGGAGCTGTTTTTT; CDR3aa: CASSPPRVNTGELFF
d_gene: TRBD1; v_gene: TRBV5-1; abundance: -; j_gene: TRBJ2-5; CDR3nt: TGCGCCAGCAGCGGAATGGCAGGGGGCGAGACCCAGTACTTC; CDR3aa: CASSGMAGGETQYF
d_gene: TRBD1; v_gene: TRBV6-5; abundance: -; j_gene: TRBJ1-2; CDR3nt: TGTGCCAGCAGTCGGGACAGGGAGAACTATGGCTACACCTTC; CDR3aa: CASSRDRENYGYTF
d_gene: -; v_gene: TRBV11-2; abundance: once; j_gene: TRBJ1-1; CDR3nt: TGTGCCAGCAGCTTATGGGGGGGATCGGTCCCAATGGCTTTCTTT; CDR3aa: CASSLWGGSVPMAFF
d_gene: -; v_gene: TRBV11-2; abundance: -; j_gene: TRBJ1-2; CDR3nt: TGTGCCAGCAGCTTAGTCGGGGGAGGTAGCTATGGCTACACCTTC; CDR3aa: CASSLVGGGSYGYTF
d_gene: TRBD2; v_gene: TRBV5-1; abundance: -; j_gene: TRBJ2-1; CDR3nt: TGCGCCAGCAGCTTGGTTGCGGGAGTTTTCAATGAGCAGTTCTTC; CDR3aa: CASSLVAGVFNEQFF
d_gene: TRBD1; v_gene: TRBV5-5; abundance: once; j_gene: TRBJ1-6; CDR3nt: TGTGCCAGCAGCAGACTTCAGGGGGCCGATAATTCACCCCTCCACTTT; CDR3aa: CASSRLQGADNSPLHF
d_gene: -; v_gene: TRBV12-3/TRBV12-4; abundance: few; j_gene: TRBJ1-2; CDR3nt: TGTGCCAGCAGCCTAGACCCCAACTATGGCTACACCTTC; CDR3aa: CASSLDPNYGYTF
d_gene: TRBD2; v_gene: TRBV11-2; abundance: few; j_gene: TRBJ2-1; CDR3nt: TGTGCCAGCAGCTTACCCGGGACTAACTACAATGAGCAGTTCTTC; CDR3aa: CASSLPGTNYNEQFF
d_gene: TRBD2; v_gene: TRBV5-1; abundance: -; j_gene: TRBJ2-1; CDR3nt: TGCGCCAGCAGGCGGGAGAGTAACAATGAGCAGTTCTTC; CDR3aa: CASRRESNNEQFF
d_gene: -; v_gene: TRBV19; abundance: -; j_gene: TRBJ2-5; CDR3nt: TGTGCCAGTAGTCGGATGGGGGGTCAAGAGACCCAGTACTTC; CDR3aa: CASSRMGGQETQYF
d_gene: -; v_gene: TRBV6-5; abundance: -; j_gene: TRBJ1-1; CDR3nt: TGTGCCAGCAGGGGGGGGGTTAACATGAACACTGAAGCTTTCTTT; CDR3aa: CASRGGVNMNTEAFF
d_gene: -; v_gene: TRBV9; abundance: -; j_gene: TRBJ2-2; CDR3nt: TGTGCCAGCAGCGTAGAGGGGGCCGGGGAGCTGTTTTTT; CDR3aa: CASSVEGAGELFF
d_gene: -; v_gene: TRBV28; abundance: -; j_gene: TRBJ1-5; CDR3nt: TGTGCCAGCATGGGGGACTATCAGCCCCAGCATTTT; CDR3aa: CASMGDYQPQHF
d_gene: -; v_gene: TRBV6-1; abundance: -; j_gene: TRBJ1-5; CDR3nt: TGTGCCAGCAGTGAACAAGGGCAGGGTACTAATCAGCCCCAGCATTTT; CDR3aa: CASSEQGQGTNQPQHF
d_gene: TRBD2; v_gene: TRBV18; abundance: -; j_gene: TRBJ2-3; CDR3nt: TGTGCCAGCTCAATGACTAGCGGGGGATTCTCTGGGCCAGATACGCAGTATTTT; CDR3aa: CASSMTSGGFSGPDTQYF
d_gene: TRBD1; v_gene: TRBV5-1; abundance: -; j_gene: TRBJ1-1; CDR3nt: TGCGCCAGCAGAGGAATACAGGGGGCGGATAACACTGAAGCTTTCTTT; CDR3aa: CASRGIQGADNTEAFF
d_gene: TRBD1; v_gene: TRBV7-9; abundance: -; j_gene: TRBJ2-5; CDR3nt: TGTGCCAGCAGCTCAAGTGACAGGGGCAGGGAGACCCAGTACTTC; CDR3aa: CASSSSDRGRETQYF
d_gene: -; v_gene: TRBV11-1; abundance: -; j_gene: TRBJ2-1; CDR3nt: TGTGCCAGCAGCCGTGGGGGGGCAGGGGCCAATGAGCAGTTCTTC; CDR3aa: CASSRGGAGANEQFF
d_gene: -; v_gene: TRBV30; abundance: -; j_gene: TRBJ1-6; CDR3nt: TGTGCCTGGAGCAATACTCCAGGGGAGTCACCCCTCCACTTT; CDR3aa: CAWSNTPGESPLHF
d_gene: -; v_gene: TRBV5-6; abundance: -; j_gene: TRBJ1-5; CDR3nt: TGTGCCAGCTCAAAAAGGACACCTTTGAGCAATCAGCCCCAGCATTTT; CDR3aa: CASSKRTPLSNQPQHF
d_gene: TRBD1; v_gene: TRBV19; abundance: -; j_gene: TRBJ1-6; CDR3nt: TGTGCCAGTAGCTACACAGGGGGCGACTCACCCCTCCACTTT; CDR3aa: CASSYTGGDSPLHF
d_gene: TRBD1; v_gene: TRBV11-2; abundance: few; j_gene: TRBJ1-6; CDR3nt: TGTGCCAGCAGCTCAGATCGGACAGGGCATAATTCACCCCTCCACTTT; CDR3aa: CASSSDRTGHNSPLHF
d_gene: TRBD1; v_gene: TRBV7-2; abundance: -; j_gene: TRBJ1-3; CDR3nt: TGTGCCAGCTCCCGCAGGGGGCTTGGAAACACCATATATTTT; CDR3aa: CASSRRGLGNTIYF
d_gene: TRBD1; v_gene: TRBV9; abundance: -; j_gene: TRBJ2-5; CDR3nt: TGTGCCAGCAGCCTTACCGGGACAGGGTGGGAGACCCAGTACTTC; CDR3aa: CASSLTGTGWETQYF
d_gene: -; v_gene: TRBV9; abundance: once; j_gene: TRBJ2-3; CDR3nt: TGTGCCAGCAGCGTAGCTAGCCTAGCCGCGGATACGCAGTATTTT; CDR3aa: CASSVASLAADTQYF
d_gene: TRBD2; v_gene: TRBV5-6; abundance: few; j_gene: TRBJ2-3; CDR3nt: TGTGCCAGCAGTCCGGGGACTAGCGGGGGGCTGAGCACAGATACGCAGTATTTT; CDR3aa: CASSPGTSGGLSTDTQYF
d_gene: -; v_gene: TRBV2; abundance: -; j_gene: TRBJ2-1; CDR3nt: TGTGCCAGCAGTGAAGACTCCCCATATGAGCAGTTCTTC; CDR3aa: CASSEDSPYEQFF
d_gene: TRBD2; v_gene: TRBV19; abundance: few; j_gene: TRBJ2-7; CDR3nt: TGTGCCAGTAGTACCGGGACTAGCGGTACCTACGAGCAGTACTTC; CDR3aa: CASSTGTSGTYEQYF